This T cell receptor beta chain was documented in a study of response to subunit inactivated influenza vaccine. This clonotype was recorded many times. TCRdb called the RT-PCR reads again in MiXCR, with one record for every CDR3 protein. The sample consists of approximately 500,000 distinct CDR3 sequences, 20% to 25% of them appearing once. This CDR3 comprises 14 residues. Germline loops: CDR1 SGHDN, CDR2 FVKESK. Trimming took off 1 base at V and 5 bases at J, with 11 bases between the two ends. The sample was also reused in another study, on T cells expressing NK-cell markers. This second study says: Researchers built TCR beta cDNA using 5'RACE template switching with UMIs. It was sorted CD3+CD56-NKG2C+, CD3+CD56+NKG2C- and CD3+CD56+NKG2C+ T cells that provided the TCR beta repertoires. Sequencing covered eight donors, seven HCMV-seropositive and one seronegative. An anti-gamma-delta TCR antibody restricted sorting to alpha-beta TCR T cells in several experiments. There remained a lack of clarity about HCMV specificity of expanded NKG2C+ T cell clones.

This TCR was sampled from a man aged 45 to 65 who received an inactivated influenza vaccine. The V call is TRBV14, the J call TRBJ2-5; D gene uncertain. Sample: CD4+ T cells sorted from PBMCs, taken 12 days after vaccination. The CDR3 DNA follows: TGTGCCAGCAGCCAAGGGGCCCGTAGTGAGACCCAGTACTTC. Translated, it gives CASSQGARSETQYF. The full variable domain, in which reference TRBV14 and TRBJ2-5 provide the parts outside the CDR3, is EAGVTQFPSHSVIEKGQTVTLRCDPISGHDNLYWYRRVMGKEIKFLLHFVKESKQDESGMPNNRFLAERTGGTYSTLKVQPAELEDSGVYFCASSQGARSETQYFGPGTRLLVL.